This T cell receptor beta chain appears in the sequencing data of a study of T cells in Graves' hyperthyroidism and ophthalmopathy. Study observations and caveats: Stable hyperthyroidism and ophthalmopathy were separated using 13 V-J signatures.

V was cut by 5 bases and J by 12 bases, with 11 bases left in between. The CDR3 sequence is 10 residues long. Germline values: CDR1 DFQATT, CDR2 SNEGSKA (reference sequence). Amplified TCR beta CDR3 regions derived from RNA transcripts. A first-round RT-PCR of the TCR CDR3 used the HTBI primer set. One entry per CDR3 protein results from TCRdb running MiXCR on the multiplex PCR reads. The table has nearly 600,000 distinct CDR3 sequences, 11% to 15% seen once; the top ten hold approximately 5.7%. Sample collection date corresponds to first hyperthyroidism diagnosis, prior to any ophthalmopathy symptoms. Comment on this clonotype: Its specificity is unknown.

The chain combines TRBV20-1 with TRBJ2-1; a weak D match, TRBD2 (6 bases). The receptor's source is a woman in her 30s with Graves' hyperthyroidism that later progressed to Graves' ophthalmopathy. The specimen sequenced was blood. The chain's CDR3 is CSASSGVQFF. In DNA, the CDR3 is TGCAGTGCTTCGTCGGGGGTGCAGTTCTTC.